This T cell receptor beta chain was found in a study of blood T cell repertoires in COVID-19. This clone appeared once. The repertoire was sequenced with immunoSEQ multiplex PCR; TCRdb's copy has only in-frame clones and lacks some. Of about 250,000 clones in the sample, around nine tenths were seen once. The TCR originated in a woman aged 50 to 65 who had recovered from COVID-19. The sequencing sample was made of PBMCs or T cells enriched from blood (not recorded which).

The chain's CDR3 is CAWNEVYTDTQYF. In DNA form, the CDR3 reads TGTGCCTGGAATGAGGTTTACACAGATACGCAGTATTTT. V is TRBV30 and J is TRBJ2-3; D remains unclear. The V end was cut by 4 bases, the J end by 2 bases, with 10 bases between. CDR1 is GTSNPN, CDR2 SVGIG, per germline (reference sequence). The CDR3 extends over 13 amino acids.